Included here is one TCR beta chain sequence, with context. Its target is unknown. Other DNA sequences in this specimen translate into the identical CDR3. This CDR3 is 15 amino acids long. Looked up from germline, CDR1 is LNHDA and CDR2 is SQIVND (reference sequence). The V segment lost 5 bases and the J segment 5 bases; nucleotides outside the gene matches: 8. The data originate from a study of cytomegalovirus exposure and HLA in healthy donors. Whole-study findings and limits: Later analysis showed most CMV-associated TCR beta chains appearing HLA-restricted.

Vbeta (60) and Jbeta (13) primers were used in the PCR. Clones were sequenced by immunoSEQ multiplex PCR, and TCRdb holds only the in-frame ones, with some missing. The data show 91,000 or so clones, and the top ten clones hold around 3.4%. The sample taken for sequencing was PBMCs. This chain uses TRBV19 with TRBJ1-5; 8 bases agree with TRBD1. The clonotype originates from a woman in her twenties or thirties in good health and CMV-seronegative. DNA of the CDR3: TGTGCCAGTAGTGATCTACAGGGGGGGGATCAGCCCCAGCATTTT. Translating gives CASSDLQGGDQPQHF.